The present T cell receptor beta chain was sequenced within a study of technical replicates of blood from a few donors. J lost 0 bases, V lost 2 bases, and 6 bases had no gene match. The germline V gene encodes CDR1 MGHRA and CDR2 YSYEKL. CDR3 length: 19 amino acids. Libraries were prepared by immunoSEQ multiplex PCR; TCRdb keeps only in-frame clonotypes and omits some of them. The data contain 74,000 or so clones, approximately 90% of them seen just once; the ten biggest clones take up approximately 0.3%. The chain links TRBV4-1 to TRBJ2-1; 14 nucleotides align to TRBD2. The sample taken for sequencing was T cells isolated from PBMCs. The sequence derives from a human donor in good health. This CDR3 is CASSQRTSGRSGSYNEQFF. The DNA of the CDR3 is TGCGCCAGCAGCCAAAGGACTAGCGGGAGGAGTGGCTCCTACAATGAGCAGTTCTTC.